This T cell receptor beta chain originates from a study of blood T cell repertoires in COVID-19. Sequencing was performed with immunoSEQ multiplex PCR; in TCRdb, only in-frame clones are kept and a portion is missing. The sample consists of about 240,000 clones, about four fifths of them appearing once. Germline V gene lookup returns CDR1 SEHNR and CDR2 FQNEAQ (reference sequence). J was trimmed by 7 bases and V by 1 base; bases with no gene match: 9. This CDR3 spans 15 amino acids. Sequencing was carried out using peripheral blood. This chain joins TRBV7-9 and TRBJ1-2; 7 bases match TRBD1. This clonotype was obtained from a woman aged 80 or over with COVID-19, enrolled during active disease. CDR3 in amino acids: CASSLDPEGATGYTF. Written as DNA, the CDR3 is TGTGCCAGCAGCTTAGACCCCGAGGGGGCGACTGGCTACACCTTC.